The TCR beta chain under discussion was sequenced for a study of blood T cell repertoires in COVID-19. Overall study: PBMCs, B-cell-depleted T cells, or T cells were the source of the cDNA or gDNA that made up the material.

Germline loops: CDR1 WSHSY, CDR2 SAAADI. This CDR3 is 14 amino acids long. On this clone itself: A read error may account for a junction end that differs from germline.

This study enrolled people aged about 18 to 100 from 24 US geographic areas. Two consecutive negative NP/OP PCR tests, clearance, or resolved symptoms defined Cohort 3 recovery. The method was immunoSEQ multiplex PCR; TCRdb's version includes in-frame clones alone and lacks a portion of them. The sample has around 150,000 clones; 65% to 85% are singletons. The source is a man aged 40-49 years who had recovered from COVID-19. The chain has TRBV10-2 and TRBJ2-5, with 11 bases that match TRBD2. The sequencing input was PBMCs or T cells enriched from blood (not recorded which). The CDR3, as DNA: TGCGCCAGCAGTGTAGCGGGGGGGCAAGGGACCCAGTACTTC. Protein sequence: CASSVAGGQGTQYF.